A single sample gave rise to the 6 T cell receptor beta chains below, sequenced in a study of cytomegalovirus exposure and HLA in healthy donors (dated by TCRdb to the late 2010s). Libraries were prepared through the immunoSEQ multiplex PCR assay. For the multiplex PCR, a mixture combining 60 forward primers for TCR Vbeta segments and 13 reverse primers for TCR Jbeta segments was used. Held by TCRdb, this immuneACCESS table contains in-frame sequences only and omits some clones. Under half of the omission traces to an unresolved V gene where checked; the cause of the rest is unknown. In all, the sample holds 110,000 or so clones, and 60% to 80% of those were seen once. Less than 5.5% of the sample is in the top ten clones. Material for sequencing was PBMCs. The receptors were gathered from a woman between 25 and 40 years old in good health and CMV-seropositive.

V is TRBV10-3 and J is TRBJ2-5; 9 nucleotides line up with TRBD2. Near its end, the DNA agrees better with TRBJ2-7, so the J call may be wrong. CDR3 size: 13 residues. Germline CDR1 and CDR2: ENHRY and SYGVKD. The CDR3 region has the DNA TGTGCCACCCAAGCGGGAGGTGCCTACGAGCAGTACTTC. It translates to CATQAGGAYEQYF.

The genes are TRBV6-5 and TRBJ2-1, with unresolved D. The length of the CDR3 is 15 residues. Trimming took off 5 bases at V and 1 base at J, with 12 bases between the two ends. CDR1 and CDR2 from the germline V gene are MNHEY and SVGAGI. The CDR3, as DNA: TGTGCCAGCAGTCTGTCTACCAATTCCTACAATGAGCAGTTCTTC. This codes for CASSLSTNSYNEQFF.

The CDR3 here is CASRPTLSPGSYNSPLHF. For the CDR3, the DNA is TGTGCCAGCAGACCGACCCTTAGCCCGGGTTCCTATAATTCACCCCTCCACTTT. The chain couples TRBV25-1 to TRBJ1-6; D is uncertain. The CDR3 is 18 residues long. Germline CDR1 and CDR2: MGHDK and SYGVNS. The V gene lost 6 bases and the J gene lost 1 base, with 19 bases spanning the gap.

CDR3 amino acids: CASSFLGATPDNEQFF. CDR3 coding DNA: TGTGCCAGCAGTTTTCTAGGGGCTACCCCTGACAATGAGCAGTTCTTC. This rearrangement joins TRBV27 to TRBJ2-1; TRBD1 is a possible D gene (5 bases). Germline CDR1 is MNHEY and CDR2 is SMNVEV (reference sequence). V lost 3 bases to trimming and J lost 5 bases, with 17 bases between them. This CDR3 spans 16 amino acids.

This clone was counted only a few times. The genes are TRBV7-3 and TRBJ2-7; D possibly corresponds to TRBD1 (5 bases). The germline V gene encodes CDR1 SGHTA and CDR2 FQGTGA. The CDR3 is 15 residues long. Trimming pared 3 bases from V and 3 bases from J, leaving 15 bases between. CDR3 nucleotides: TGTGCCAGCAGCTTGAAGTATGGTAGGGGCTACGAGCAGTACTTC. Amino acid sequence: CASSLKYGRGYEQYF. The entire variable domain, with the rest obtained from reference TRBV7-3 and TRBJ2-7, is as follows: GAGVSQTPSNKVTEKGKYVELRCDPISGHTALYWYRQSLGQGPEFLIYFQGTGAADDSGLPNDRFFAVRPEGSVSTLKIQRTERGDSAVYLCASSLKYGRGYEQYFGPGTRLTVT.

The CDR3 spells CASSVEGDYGYTF. The CDR3 bases are TGCGCCAGCAGCGTTGAGGGGGACTATGGCTACACCTTC. The gene calls are TRBV5-1 and TRBJ1-2; D perhaps matches TRBD1 (6 bases). The CDR3 is 13 amino acids. The germline V gene encodes CDR1 SGHRS and CDR2 YFSETQ. The V and J ends lost 4 bases and 3 bases respectively, with 10 bases between them.